This record concerns one TCR beta chain sequence. Running of the assay took place at deep level. Per the original methods: In the immunoSEQ data, sequences were junction-only and lacked quality scores, so filtering differed. Assay: immunoSEQ multiplex PCR; the TCRdb copy retains only in-frame clones and omits some. V and J calls and clone size are those listed in that table; D and trimming were worked out from the DNA. The table shows some 660,000 clones, with approximately 73% occurring only once. The V and J ends lost 7 bases and 4 bases respectively, with 17 bases between them. CDR1 and CDR2 from the germline V gene are MDHEN and SYDVKM. This CDR3 is built from 15 residues. This specimen comes from a study of shared clonotypes between healthy human individuals. In the study overall: The study enrolled a couple of women and a few men aged 18 to 49.

The material sequenced was memory CD4+ T cells sorted from blood. Specified subset: CD45RA-negative fraction. The chain joins TRBV28 to TRBJ2-1; perhaps D is TRBD1 or TRBD2 (6 bases each). This clonotype was sampled from a woman aged 30 to 39 in good health. CDR3 sequence: CASTSAGGGYNEQFF. The CDR3 coding sequence is TGTGCCAGCACTTCGGCCGGAGGGGGTTACAATGAGCAGTTCTTC.